This TCR beta chain was retrieved from a study of T cell repertoires in cytomegalovirus infection. The overall study: Carrying CMV and the relevant HLA type showed in public TCR beta signatures. Findings of the study overall: Carriers of CMV and the relevant HLA type were discriminated by public TCR beta frequency. What dominated the ex vivo response were HLA-C-restricted CMV-specific TCR beta clonotypes.

This clonotype was observed a handful of times. What it binds is not known. The V gene end was trimmed by 7 bases and the J gene end by 6 bases; junction bases not matched to a gene: 7. CDR1 is MNHEY and CDR2 is SVGEGT in the germline V gene. The CDR3 has 14 residues. TCRdb reanalysed the reads using MiXCR and keeps one entry per CDR3 protein. The table records approximately 500,000 distinct CDR3 sequences, about 15% of them present only once. The sequence was collected from a human donor in good health (CMV status not recorded). Some clones in this sample may be carry-over from other donors' samples. The chain joins TRBV6-2 or TRBV6-3 to TRBJ2-7, with TRBD1 matching over 12 bases. Input material: CD8+ T cells from PBMCs. The CDR3 coding sequence is TGTGCCAGCACCGAAGGGACAGGGGGCTTCGAGCAGTACTTC. This codes for CASTEGTGGFEQYF.